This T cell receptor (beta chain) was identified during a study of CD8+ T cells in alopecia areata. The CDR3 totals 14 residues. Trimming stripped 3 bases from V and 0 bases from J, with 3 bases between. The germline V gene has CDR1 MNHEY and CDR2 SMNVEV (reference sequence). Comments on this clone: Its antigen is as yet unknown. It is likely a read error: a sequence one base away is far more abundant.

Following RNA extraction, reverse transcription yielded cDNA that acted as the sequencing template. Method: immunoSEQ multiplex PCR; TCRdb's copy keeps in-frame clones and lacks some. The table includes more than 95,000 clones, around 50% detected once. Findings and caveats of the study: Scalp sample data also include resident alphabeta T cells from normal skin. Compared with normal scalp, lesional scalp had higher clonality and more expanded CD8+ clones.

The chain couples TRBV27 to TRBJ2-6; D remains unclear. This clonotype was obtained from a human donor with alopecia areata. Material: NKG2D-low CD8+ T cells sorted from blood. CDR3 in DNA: TGTGCCAGCAGTTTCGACTCTGGGGCCAACGTCCTGACTTTC. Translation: CASSFDSGANVLTF.